This T cell receptor beta chain is from a study of cytomegalovirus exposure and HLA in healthy donors. This clone was recorded a few times. Germline loops: CDR1 SNHLY, CDR2 FYNNEI. This CDR3 contains 14 residues. V shed 7 bases, J shed 5 bases, and the junction held 5 bases outside the gene matches. PCR employed 60 Vbeta and 13 Jbeta primers. Clones were read by immunoSEQ multiplex PCR, and TCRdb kept only the in-frame ones, dropping some. Here the sample spans 130,000 or so clones, 60% to 80% being singletons. Sequencing was carried out using PBMCs. The rearrangement uses TRBV2 and TRBJ1-4, with TRBD1 matching 9 bases. This clonotype was sampled from a male donor in good health and CMV-seronegative. This CDR3 is CASNKGQGNEKLFF. For the CDR3, the DNA is TGTGCCAGCAATAAGGGACAGGGAAATGAAAAACTGTTTTTT. The entire variable domain, with the rest obtained from reference TRBV2 and TRBJ1-4, is as follows: EPEVTQTPSHQVTQMGQEVILRCVPISNHLYFYWYRQILGQKVEFLVSFYNNEISEKSEIFDDQFSVERPDGSNFTLKIRSTKLEDSAMYFCASNKGQGNEKLFFGSGTQLSVL.